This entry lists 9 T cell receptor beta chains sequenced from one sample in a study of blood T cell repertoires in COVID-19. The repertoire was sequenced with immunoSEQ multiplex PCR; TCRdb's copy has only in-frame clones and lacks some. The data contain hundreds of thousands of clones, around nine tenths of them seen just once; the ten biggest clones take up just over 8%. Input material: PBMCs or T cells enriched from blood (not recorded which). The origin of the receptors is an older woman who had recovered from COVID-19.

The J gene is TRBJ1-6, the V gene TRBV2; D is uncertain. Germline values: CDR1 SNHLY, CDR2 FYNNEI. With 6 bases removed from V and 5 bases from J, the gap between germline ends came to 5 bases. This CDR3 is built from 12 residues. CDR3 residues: CASSQDNSPLHF. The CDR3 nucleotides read TGTGCCAGCAGCCAGGATAATTCACCCCTCCACTTT.

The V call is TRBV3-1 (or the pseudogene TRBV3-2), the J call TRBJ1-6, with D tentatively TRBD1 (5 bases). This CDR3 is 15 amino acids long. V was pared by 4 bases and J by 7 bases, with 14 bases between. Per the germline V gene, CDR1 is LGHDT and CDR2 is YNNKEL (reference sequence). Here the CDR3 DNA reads TGTGCCAGCAGCCGGGGCCAAGGGCTGAATTCACCCCTCCACTTT. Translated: CASSRGQGLNSPLHF.

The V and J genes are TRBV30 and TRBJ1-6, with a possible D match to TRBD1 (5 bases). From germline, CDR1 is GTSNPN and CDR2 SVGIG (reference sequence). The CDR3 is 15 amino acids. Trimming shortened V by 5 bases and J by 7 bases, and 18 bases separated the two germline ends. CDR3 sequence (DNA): TGTGCCTGGTCCATGGGGGGGTCGGGGAATTCACCCCTCCACTTT. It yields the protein CAWSMGGSGNSPLHF. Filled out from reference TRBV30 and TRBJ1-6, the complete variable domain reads SQTIHQWPATLVQPVGSPLSLECTVEGTSNPNLYWYRQAAGRGLQLLFYSVGIGQISSEVPQNLSASRPQDRQFILSSKKLLLSDSGFYLCAWSMGGSGNSPLHFGNGTRLTVT.

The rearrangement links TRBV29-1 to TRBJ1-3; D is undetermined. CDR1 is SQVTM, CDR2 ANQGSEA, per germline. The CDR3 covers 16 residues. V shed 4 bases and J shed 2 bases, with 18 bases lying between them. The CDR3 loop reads CSVVGVNPSTGNTIYF. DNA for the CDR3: TGCAGCGTTGTGGGAGTGAACCCTTCAACTGGAAACACCATATATTTT.

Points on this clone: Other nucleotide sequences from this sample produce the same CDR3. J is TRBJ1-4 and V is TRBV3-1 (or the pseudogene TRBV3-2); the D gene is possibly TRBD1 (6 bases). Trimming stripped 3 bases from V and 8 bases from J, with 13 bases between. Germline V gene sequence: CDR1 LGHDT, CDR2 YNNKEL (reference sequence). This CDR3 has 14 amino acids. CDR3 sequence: CASSQRGGNEKLFF. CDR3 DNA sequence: TGTGCCAGCAGCCAGAGGGGGGGGAACGAAAAACTGTTTTTT.

CDR3 coding DNA: TGCGCCAGCAGCTTGGCCATCCTTGGTAGCGGGGTAGTAGATACGCAGTATTTT. It codes for CASSLAILGSGVVDTQYF. The genes are TRBV5-1 and TRBJ2-3; 8 bases map to TRBD2. J gave up 5 bases and V 0 bases, and 14 bases lay outside the gene matches. Germline V gene lookup returns CDR1 SGHRS and CDR2 YFSETQ. The length of the CDR3 is 18 residues.

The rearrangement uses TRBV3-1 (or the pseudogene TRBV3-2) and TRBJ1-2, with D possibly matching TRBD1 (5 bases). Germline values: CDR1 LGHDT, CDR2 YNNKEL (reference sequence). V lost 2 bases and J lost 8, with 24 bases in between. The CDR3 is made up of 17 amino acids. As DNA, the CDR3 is TGTGCCAGCAGCCAACTTCCGGGGGACGCTCCACCGGGGGGCTACACCTTC. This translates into CASSQLPGDAPPGGYTF.

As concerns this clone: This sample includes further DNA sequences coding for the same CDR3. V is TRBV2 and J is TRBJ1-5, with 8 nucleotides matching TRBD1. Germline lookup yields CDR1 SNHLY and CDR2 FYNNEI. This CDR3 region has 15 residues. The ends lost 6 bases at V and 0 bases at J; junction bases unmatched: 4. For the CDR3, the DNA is TGTGCCAGCAGCGGACAGGGCTATAGCAATCAGCCCCAGCATTTT. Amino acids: CASSGQGYSNQPQHF.

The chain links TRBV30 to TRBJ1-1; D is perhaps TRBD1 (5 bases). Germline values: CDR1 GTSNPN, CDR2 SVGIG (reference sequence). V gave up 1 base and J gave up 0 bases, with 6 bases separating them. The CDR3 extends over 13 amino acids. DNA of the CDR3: TGTGCCTGGAGTGAGGGGATGAACACTGAAGCTTTCTTT. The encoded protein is CAWSEGMNTEAFF.